The present T cell receptor (beta chain) was sequenced within a study of blood T cells in healthy people across ages. About this clonotype itself: The target antigen is unknown.

Findings and caveats of the study: It was found that TCR beta diversity correlated strongly with the percentage of naive T cells.

The use of a sample-barcoded 5' primer and a J-beta primer mix characterized a second PCR of about 6 to 11 cycles. TCRdb itself ran the 5' RACE reads through MiXCR, one entry per CDR3 protein. Of 540,000 or so distinct CDR3 sequences in the sample, less than 25% were seen once. This CDR3 is built from 15 residues. Germline V gene sequence: CDR1 DFQATT, CDR2 SNEGSKA (reference sequence). The ends lost 3 bases at V and 3 bases at J; junction bases unmatched: 3. These same records also appear under a second study, on T cells of mothers and their children. That paper notes: A few healthy Caucasian mothers and their six children were the donors.

The material sequenced was blood. The sequence was collected from a boy between 5 and 17 years old in good health. The chain combines TRBV20-1 with TRBJ2-4; TRBD1 aligns across 12 bases. The CDR3 coding sequence is TGCAGTGCTAGGGGACAGGGGGCCAGCAAAAACATTCAGTACTTC. Translation: CSARGQGASKNIQYF.